These 31 T cell receptor beta chains originate from one sample sequenced in a study of T cells after yellow fever vaccination. MiXCR was run by TCRdb on the 5' RACE reads, yielding one entry per CDR3 protein. The sample lists about 330,000 distinct CDR3 sequences, about 7.8% occurring once. This specimen consisted of PBMCs, obtained approximately 40 days after the first yellow fever vaccination. The receptors come from a man between 18 and 29 years old who received the YFV17D yellow fever vaccine.

This clonotype appeared many times. The chain joins TRBV5-1 to TRBJ2-3; 13 nucleotides agree with TRBD2. V gave up 3 bases and J gave up 6 bases; unmatched junction bases: 10. Germline V gene sequence: CDR1 SGHRS, CDR2 YFSETQ. The CDR3 contains 17 residues. The CDR3 DNA is TGCGCCAGCAGCTCTTCCGGGACTAGCGGGGCGGGTGATACGCAGTATTTT. This sequence encodes CASSSSGTSGAGDTQYF.

The chain couples TRBV4-3 to TRBJ2-7; 7 bases fit TRBD1. With V trimmed by 1 base and J by 0 bases, 9 bases remained unmatched. CDR1 LGHNA and CDR2 YSLEER come from the germline V gene. The CDR3 loop spans 17 amino acids. The CDR3 is CASSQGVDAGGSYEQYF. The CDR3 bases are TGCGCCAGCAGCCAAGGGGTGGACGCAGGGGGCTCCTACGAGCAGTACTTC.

The genes are TRBV5-1 and TRBJ1-2; the D is unclear. CDR1 and CDR2 (germline): SGHRS, YFSETQ. V was shortened by 2 bases and J by 7 bases, with 12 bases between the two germline ends. This CDR3 comprises 13 residues. The CDR3 region is CASSFGETPGYTF. In DNA form, the CDR3 reads TGCGCCAGCAGCTTCGGGGAAACCCCTGGCTACACCTTC.

The chain uses TRBV7-6 and TRBJ2-1, with unresolved D. This CDR3 is 15 amino acids long. V dropped 5 bases and J dropped 0 bases, with 11 bases sitting between them. Germline assignment: CDR1 SGHVS and CDR2 FNYEAQ. The CDR3 loop is CASSRAQSSYNEQFF. As DNA, the CDR3 is TGTGCCAGCAGCCGAGCACAGAGCTCCTACAATGAGCAGTTCTTC.

This clonotype was counted between two and nine times. This chain links TRBV28 with TRBJ1-1; the D is unclear. Trimming took 6 bases from V and 6 from J, leaving 8 bases between them. CDR3 length: 11 residues. CDR1 and CDR2 from the germline V gene are MDHEN and SYDVKM. The CDR3 region has the DNA TGTGCCAGCAGAGATTGGCCTGAAGCTTTCTTT. Protein: CASRDWPEAFF.

This clonotype has a handful of counts. CDR3 DNA sequence: TGCAGTGCTAGAGACCCCTCCCCCCCCAGAAACCCCACAGATACGCAGTATTTT. Translation gives CSARDPSPPRNPTDTQYF. The chain combines TRBV20-1 with TRBJ2-3; D ambiguous. CDR3 size: 18 residues. V was trimmed by 0 bases and J by 2 bases, leaving 21 bases between them. The germline V gene encodes CDR1 DFQATT and CDR2 SNEGSKA (reference sequence).

This clonotype was counted a few times. The V call is TRBV7-2, the J call TRBJ2-5; 11 bases are shared with TRBD2. V lost 1 base to trimming and J lost 4 bases; unmatched junction nucleotides: 8. The CDR3 is 17 residues long. Germline V CDR1 and CDR2: SGHTA, FQGNSA. The CDR3 DNA reads TGTGCCAGCAGCTTAGGGGTAGCGGGGGGGCTGGGAGAGACCCAGTACTTC. This codes for CASSLGVAGGLGETQYF.

This clonotype appeared a few times. The V gene is TRBV6-5, the J gene TRBJ2-1; the match to TRBD1 covers 11 bases. CDR3 size: 18 residues. V was pared by 2 bases and J by 9 bases, with 15 bases of the junction left unmatched. CDR1 MNHEY and CDR2 SVGAGI come from the germline V gene. CDR3 protein: CASSYRTGGRYFQGEQFF. CDR3 in DNA: TGTGCCAGCAGTTACCGGACAGGGGGCAGGTATTTCCAGGGTGAGCAGTTCTTC.

This clonotype was counted many times. The rearrangement joins TRBV6-4 to TRBJ2-3; TRBD2 matches at 13 bases. Germline assignment: CDR1 MRHNA and CDR2 SNTAGT. V dropped 3 bases and J dropped 1; count of bases not matched to a gene: 1. This CDR3 contains 16 residues. CDR3 coding DNA: TGTGCCAGCAGTGAGGGGACTAGCGGGGGCACAGATACGCAGTATTTT. Protein: CASSEGTSGGTDTQYF.

This chain links TRBV7-2 with TRBJ2-5; 7 nucleotides align to TRBD2. Germline V gene sequence: CDR1 SGHTA, CDR2 FQGNSA. The V gene end was trimmed by 5 bases and the J gene end by 5 bases; junction bases not matched to a gene: 8. CDR3 length: 14 amino acids. In DNA form, the CDR3 reads TGTGCCAGCAGCACATGGACTAGTTGGGAGACCCAGTACTTC. Its translation is CASSTWTSWETQYF.

This rearrangement joins TRBV6-4 to TRBJ2-1, with D unresolved. CDR3 length: 12 residues. Trimming pared 10 bases from V and 7 bases from J, leaving 14 bases between. Germline CDR1 and CDR2: MRHNA and SNTAGT. This CDR3 is CATSYYPNEQFF. The CDR3 DNA reads TGTGCCACTTCGTACTATCCGAATGAGCAGTTCTTC.

This clonotype was detected ten times or more. The V call is TRBV7-9, the J call TRBJ1-1; a weak D match, TRBD1 (5 bases). This CDR3 spans 14 amino acids. V was cut by 1 base and J by 2 bases, with 8 bases left in between. The germline CDR1 and CDR2 sequences are SEHNR and FQNEAQ (reference sequence). The CDR3 reads CASSLVRGNTEAFF. The CDR3 bases are TGTGCCAGCAGCTTAGTCCGGGGCAACACTGAAGCTTTCTTT. Together with reference TRBV7-9 and TRBJ1-1, the CDR3 gives the full variable domain: DTGVSQNPRHKITKRGQNVTFRCDPISEHNRLYWYRQTLGQGPEFLTYFQNEAQLEKSRLLSDRFSAERPKGSFSTLEIQRTEQGDSAMYLCASSLVRGNTEAFFGQGTRLTVV.

This clonotype came up a few times. The chain carries TRBV27 and TRBJ1-6; 7 bases agree with TRBD1. This CDR3 has 13 amino acids. Per the germline V gene, CDR1 is MNHEY and CDR2 is SMNVEV (reference sequence). The J segment lost 9 bases and the V segment lost 8 bases, leaving 7 bases of the junction unmatched. CDR3 DNA: TGTGCCAGCGGCATGAGGGGGCCTTCACCCCTCCACTTT. This gives the protein CASGMRGPSPLHF.

V gene TRBV27 combines with J gene TRBJ1-4; D not resolved. The CDR3 loop spans 14 amino acids. V lost 2 bases and J 7 bases, leaving 11 bases between the germline ends. Germline-derived CDR1 and CDR2 are MNHEY and SMNVEV (reference sequence). The CDR3 sequence: CASSLSPEGEKLFF. The CDR3, as DNA: TGTGCCAGCAGTTTAAGTCCAGAGGGTGAAAAACTGTTTTTT.

This clonotype was seen many times. The genes are TRBV4-1 and TRBJ1-5; D not resolved. The CDR3 sequence is 15 residues long. Germline CDR1 reads MGHRA; CDR2 reads YSYEKL. The V gene lost 3 bases and the J gene lost 0 bases, with 9 bases spanning the gap. CDR3 sequence: CASSQRHVSNQPQHF. The CDR3 region has the DNA TGCGCCAGCAGCCAGAGACACGTTAGCAATCAGCCCCAGCATTTT.

This clonotype was seen just once. The rearrangement uses TRBV12-3 or TRBV12-4 and TRBJ2-7; D call uncertain. V lost 5 bases and J lost 5, with 22 bases in between. The CDR3 extends over 16 amino acids. CDR3: CASSPSLAVYLDEQYV. DNA for the CDR3: TGTGCCAGCAGTCCCTCCCTGGCCGTATACTTGGACGAGCAGTACGTC.

The J gene is TRBJ2-3, the V gene TRBV14; TRBD2 matches at 8 bases. The CDR3 length is 16 residues. The germline CDR1 and CDR2 sequences are SGHDN and FVKESK. The ends lost 4 bases at V and 3 bases at J; junction bases unmatched: 9. CDR3 DNA sequence: TGTGCCAGCAGCCCCCTGCGGGGGGTTGGAACAGATACGCAGTATTTT. It yields the protein CASSPLRGVGTDTQYF.

This clonotype was counted a few times. This chain joins TRBV7-9 and TRBJ2-5; D is ambiguous. Trimming pared 4 bases from V and 2 bases from J, leaving 8 bases between. Germline CDR1 is SEHNR and CDR2 is FQNEAQ (reference sequence). The CDR3 is 13 residues long. The CDR3 spells CASSSAIQETQYF. CDR3 nucleotide sequence: TGTGCCAGCAGCTCCGCGATTCAAGAGACCCAGTACTTC. The full variable domain, its missing parts supplied by reference TRBV7-9 and TRBJ2-5, is DTGVSQNPRHKITKRGQNVTFRCDPISEHNRLYWYRQTLGQGPEFLTYFQNEAQLEKSRLLSDRFSAERPKGSFSTLEIQRTEQGDSAMYLCASSSAIQETQYFGPGTRLLVL.

This clonotype was detected only once. The gene calls are TRBV7-2 and TRBJ2-3; 12 positions agree with TRBD2. V lost 4 bases, J lost 8 bases, and 7 bases stayed unmatched. CDR3 length: 15 residues. Germline CDR1 reads SGHTA; CDR2 reads FQGNSA. The CDR3 sequence: CASSSLAGGPLTQYF. The DNA for the CDR3 is TGTGCCAGCAGCTCGCTAGCGGGGGGGCCACTTACGCAGTATTTT.

The chain uses TRBV13 and TRBJ1-5; D perhaps matches TRBD1 (5 bases). Germline CDR1 reads PRHDT; CDR2 reads FYEKMQ (reference sequence). The CDR3 runs to 14 residues. V lost 5 bases and J 2 bases, leaving 10 bases between the germline ends. CDR3 sequence (DNA): TGTGCCAGCAGCCGGGGGTTTCGCAATCAGCCCCAGCATTTT. It translates to CASSRGFRNQPQHF.

This clonotype occurred many times. The DNA of the CDR3 is TGTGCCAGCAGTTTGGGAATCACCGGGGGGACCCAGTACTTC. As protein: CASSLGITGGTQYF. The J gene is TRBJ2-5, the V gene TRBV12-3 or TRBV12-4; D is perhaps TRBD2 (6 bases). This CDR3 has 14 residues. V lost 3 bases, J lost 7 bases, and 15 bases lay in between.

The sample holds a few counts of this clonotype. V usage is TRBV7-7 and J usage is TRBJ2-5, with 7 nucleotides matching TRBD1. The CDR3 sequence is 17 residues long. With 1 base clipped from V and 4 bases from J, the junction kept 12 bases outside the gene matches. CDR1 is SSHAT and CDR2 is FNYEAQ in the germline V gene (reference sequence). CDR3 amino acids: CASSLGSWQGVGETQYF. DNA for the CDR3: TGTGCCAGCAGCTTAGGATCGTGGCAGGGGGTAGGAGAGACCCAGTACTTC.

This clonotype was observed a few times. The CDR3 DNA is TGTGCCAGCAGTGACTCCGGGTATAGCGGGGACACTGGGGCCAACGTCCTGACTTTC. Translated, it gives CASSDSGYSGDTGANVLTF. The rearrangement uses TRBV25-1 and TRBJ2-6, with 8 bases identical to TRBD2. The CDR3 is 19 residues long. Germline V gene data show CDR1 as MGHDK and CDR2 as SYGVNS. V shed 3 bases and J 2 bases; nucleotides not matched to a gene: 12.

This clonotype was counted a few times. V and J are TRBV7-9 and TRBJ2-1; 7 nucleotides align to TRBD1. The CDR3 extends over 17 amino acids. From germline, CDR1 is SEHNR and CDR2 FQNEAQ (reference sequence). V trimming: 6 bases; J trimming: 1 base; junction bases outside the gene matches: 12. The CDR3 protein is CASRYPTPGGSYNEQFF. CDR3 coding DNA: TGTGCCAGCAGATACCCTACTCCAGGGGGTTCCTACAATGAGCAGTTCTTC.

The genes are TRBV10-1 and TRBJ2-3, with TRBD1 matching over 7 bases. The CDR3 totals 14 residues. The ends lost 5 bases at V and 2 bases at J; junction bases unmatched: 4. Germline V gives CDR1 WNHNN, CDR2 SYGVQD (reference sequence). The DNA for the CDR3 is TGCGCCAGCAGTCGGGACAGACACACAGATACGCAGTATTTT. It specifies CASSRDRHTDTQYF.

This clonotype was picked up many times. The gene calls are TRBV2 and TRBJ2-7; 8 bases match TRBD1. Trimming at V came to 7 bases and at J to 3 bases, leaving 8 bases not matched to a gene. Looked up from germline, CDR1 is SNHLY and CDR2 is FYNNEI. The CDR3 contains 14 residues. CDR3 DNA sequence: TGTGCCAGCACCTCCGGACAGGGAGTCTACGAGCAGTACGTC. It codes for CASTSGQGVYEQYV.

This clonotype was observed a few times. J is TRBJ2-5 and V is TRBV7-2; D perhaps matches TRBD1 (6 bases). Germline loops: CDR1 SGHTA, CDR2 FQGNSA. The CDR3 covers 12 residues. With 4 bases removed from V and 10 bases from J, the gap between germline ends came to 13 bases. Here the CDR3 reads CASSWAGEGQYF. CDR3 nucleotide sequence: TGTGCCAGCAGCTGGGCAGGGGAAGGCCAGTACTTC.

The chain couples TRBV3-1 to TRBJ1-2; D is unresolved. Trimming cost V 4 bases and J 3 bases, with 15 bases left between them. Germline V gene sequence: CDR1 LGHDT, CDR2 YNNKEL (reference sequence). CDR3 length: 15 residues. CDR3 sequence (DNA): TGTGCCAGCAGCCGTCGCACGGGATTTGACTATGGCTACACCTTC. The encoded protein is CASSRRTGFDYGYTF.

The CDR3 DNA follows: TGTGCCAGCTCACCACCGGATGAGACCCAGTACTTC. Translation: CASSPPDETQYF. The chain is built from TRBV18 and TRBJ2-5; D unclear. Germline V gene lookup returns CDR1 KGHSH and CDR2 LQKENI. This CDR3 spans 12 amino acids. V was clipped by 0 bases and J by 5 bases, with 4 bases between them. Combining the CDR3 with reference TRBV18 and TRBJ2-5 gives the whole variable domain NAGVMQNPRHLVRRRGQEARLRCSPMKGHSHVYWYRQLPEEGLKFMVYLQKENIIDESGMPKERFSAEFPKEGPSILRIQQVVRGDSAAYFCASSPPDETQYFGPGTRLLVL.

This clonotype was detected many times. The J gene is TRBJ1-1, the V gene TRBV6-5; D remains ambiguous. CDR3 length equals 14 residues. Germline assignment: CDR1 MNHEY and CDR2 SVGAGI. The ends were cut back, 4 bases at V and 1 base at J, with 10 bases in the middle. The CDR3 coding sequence is TGTGCCAGCAGTTCGATAGGGAGGAACACTGAAGCTTTCTTT. It is translated as CASSSIGRNTEAFF.

This clonotype was observed at least ten times. The chain combines TRBV12-3 or TRBV12-4 with TRBJ1-6; TRBD1 agrees at 7 bases. V shed 6 bases and J 7 bases; nucleotides not matched to a gene: 6. CDR3 length equals 14 residues. The CDR3 DNA sequence: TGTGCCAGCAGCTTGCAGGGGGGAAATTCACCCCTCCACTTT. Translating it yields CASSLQGGNSPLHF.